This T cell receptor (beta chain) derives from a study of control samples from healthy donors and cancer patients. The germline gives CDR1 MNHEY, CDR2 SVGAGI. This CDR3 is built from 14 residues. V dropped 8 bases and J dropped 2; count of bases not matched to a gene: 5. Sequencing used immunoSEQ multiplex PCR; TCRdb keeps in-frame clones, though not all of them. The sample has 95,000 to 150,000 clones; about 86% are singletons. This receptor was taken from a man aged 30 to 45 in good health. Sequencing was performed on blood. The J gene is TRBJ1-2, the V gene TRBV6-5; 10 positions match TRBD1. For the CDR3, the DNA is TGTGCCAGCCGCCGGGGACAGGGGAACTATGGCTACACCTTC. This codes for CASRRGQGNYGYTF.